Below, 17 T cell receptor beta chains from the same sample are listed, as sequenced in a study of identical twins. TCRdb fed the 5' RACE reads into MiXCR, producing one record per CDR3 protein. The sample holds about 530,000 distinct CDR3 sequences, 20% to 25% seen once. The data were also submitted as part of a second study, on yellow fever vaccine responses in identical twins.

Sequenced: CD4+ T cells sorted from blood. These receptors all stem from a woman aged 18 to 35 in good health.

This clonotype was detected only a few times. J is TRBJ2-7 and V is TRBV10-3; 9 nucleotides align to TRBD2. Germline V lookup: CDR1 ENHRY, CDR2 SYGVKD. Trimming removed 2 bases from V and 6 bases from J; junction bases left unmatched: 5. The CDR3 contains 14 residues. The CDR3 is CAISEGGSGSEQYF. The CDR3 nucleotides are TGTGCCATCAGTGAGGGCGGTAGCGGGAGCGAGCAGTACTTC.

The V gene is TRBV12-3 or TRBV12-4, the J gene TRBJ1-4, with 10 bases identical to TRBD1. This CDR3 comprises 14 residues. V shed 6 bases and J 8 bases; nucleotides not matched to a gene: 6. The DNA of the CDR3 is TGTGCCAGCAGGCTGACAGGGGGCGGAGAAAAACTGTTTTTT. Encoded protein: CASRLTGGGEKLFF.

The chain links TRBV7-2 to TRBJ2-1; 9 nucleotides line up with TRBD2. CDR1 is SGHTA, CDR2 FQGNSA, per germline. CDR3 length: 14 amino acids. The trim removed 8 bases at V and 8 bases at J, leaving 10 bases unmatched. This CDR3 reads CASRRAGGNHEQFF. Written as DNA, the CDR3 is TGTGCCAGCCGTAGAGCGGGGGGTAACCATGAGCAGTTCTTC.

This clonotype has ten or more counts. The V gene is TRBV6-1, the J gene TRBJ2-2, with TRBD1 matching 10 bases. V gave up 5 bases and J gave up 3 bases; unmatched junction bases: 6. Germline loops: CDR1 MNHNS, CDR2 SASEGT. This CDR3 comprises 16 residues. The CDR3 loop reads CASSKFGTGDTGELFF. Here the CDR3 DNA reads TGTGCCAGCAGTAAATTTGGGACAGGGGACACCGGGGAGCTGTTTTTT.

The chain is built from TRBV20-1 and TRBJ2-1, with 7 bases identical to TRBD2. The germline CDR1 and CDR2 sequences are DFQATT and SNEGSKA (reference sequence). V was clipped by 5 bases and J by 0 bases; unmatched bases: 10. The length of the CDR3 is 16 residues. The CDR3 reads CSAVLAGRSSYNEQFF. DNA of the CDR3: TGCAGTGCTGTCCTCGCCGGGAGGAGCTCCTACAATGAGCAGTTCTTC.

The chain has TRBV3-1 and TRBJ2-1; 12 nucleotides match TRBD1. The CDR3 loop spans 15 amino acids. Trimming removed 6 bases from V and 6 bases from J; junction bases left unmatched: 6. In germline, CDR1 is LGHDT, CDR2 YNNKEL (reference sequence). The CDR3 loop reads CASRMGTGGFNEQFF. The CDR3, as DNA: TGTGCCAGCAGAATGGGGACAGGGGGCTTCAATGAGCAGTTCTTC.

The chain carries TRBV3-1 and TRBJ2-3, with 7 bases matching TRBD2. The V and J ends lost 4 bases and 2 bases, in that order; junction bases with no gene match: 6. The CDR3 length is 15 residues. Germline assignment: CDR1 LGHDT and CDR2 YNNKEL (reference sequence). CDR3 amino acids: CASSPQGLPTDTQYF. DNA of the CDR3: TGTGCCAGCAGCCCCCAGGGACTACCCACAGATACGCAGTATTTT.

The rearrangement links TRBV6-5 to TRBJ2-3; 7 bases align to TRBD1. This CDR3 is 14 amino acids long. The germline V gene encodes CDR1 MNHEY and CDR2 SVGAGI. Trimming cost V 2 bases and J 1 base; bases outside gene matches: 0. The CDR3 bases are TGTGCCAGCAGTTACGGACAGGGCACAGATACGCAGTATTTT. This sequence encodes CASSYGQGTDTQYF.

This rearrangement joins TRBV5-1 to TRBJ2-7; 7 bases match TRBD2. V was pared by 1 base and J by 4 bases, with 8 bases of the junction left unmatched. The CDR3 contains 15 residues. CDR1 and CDR2 from the germline V gene are SGHRS and YFSETQ. The CDR3 region has the DNA TGCGCCAGCAGCTTGTGGGCTAGCGGAGATTACGAGCAGTACTTC. It encodes CASSLWASGDYEQYF.

This chain joins TRBV19 and TRBJ2-5; 10 bases are a match to TRBD2. The junction had 11 bases not matched to a gene; V was cut back by 9 bases and J by 4 bases. The germline gives CDR1 LNHDA, CDR2 SQIVND (reference sequence). The CDR3 runs 15 residues. CDR3 bases: TGTGCCAGCAGACCGGGACTAGCGTCACCAGAGACCCAGTACTTC. This gives the protein CASRPGLASPETQYF. The full variable domain, completed using reference TRBV19 and TRBJ2-5, is DGGITQSPKYLFRKEGQNVTLSCEQNLNHDAMYWYRQDPGQGLRLIYYSQIVNDFQKGDIAEGYSVSREKKESFPLTVTSAQKNPTAFYLCASRPGLASPETQYFGPGTRLLVL.

The table lists this clonotype with a few counts. The rearrangement uses TRBV10-3 and TRBJ2-1; no clear D gene. The CDR3 is made up of 13 amino acids. CDR1 and CDR2 from the germline V gene are ENHRY and SYGVKD. Trimming cost V 3 bases and J 7 bases, with 10 bases left between them. CDR3 DNA sequence: TGTGCCATCAGTGAAGGCAAACAGAATGAGCAGTTCTTC. Its translation: CAISEGKQNEQFF.

This clonotype was picked up a small number of times. V gene TRBV29-1 combines with J gene TRBJ2-3, with D hard to call. This CDR3 has 14 amino acids. Trimming cost V 4 bases and J 0 bases, with 11 bases left between them. Germline-derived CDR1 and CDR2 are SQVTM and ANQGSEA. The CDR3 spells CSVGLATSTDTQYF. CDR3 in DNA: TGCAGCGTTGGATTGGCGACTAGCACAGATACGCAGTATTTT.

This clonotype has more than one count but fewer than ten. The chain carries TRBV5-1 and TRBJ2-1, with TRBD2 matching over 11 bases. Trimming took 3 bases from V and 4 from J; bases not matched to a gene: 3. Germline lookup yields CDR1 SGHRS and CDR2 YFSETQ. There are 15 residues in the CDR3. CDR3 nucleotide sequence: TGCGCCAGCAGCTGGGGACTAGCGGATTACAATGAGCAGTTCTTC. It encodes CASSWGLADYNEQFF.

The genes are TRBV12-3 or TRBV12-4 and TRBJ2-1; 13 nucleotides match TRBD2. Unmatched junction bases numbered 9, after V lost 7 bases and J lost 3 bases. This CDR3 has 17 residues. The CDR3 coding sequence is TGTGCCAGCATTCAGGGACTAGCGGGAAGGGGCTACAATGAGCAGTTCTTC. Its translation: CASIQGLAGRGYNEQFF.

The chain has TRBV2 and TRBJ2-5, with TRBD1 matching over 7 bases. Germline values: CDR1 SNHLY, CDR2 FYNNEI. With 7 bases clipped from V and 1 base from J, the junction kept 9 bases outside the gene matches. CDR3 size: 15 residues. This CDR3 reads CASTYRGISQETQYF. The DNA of the CDR3 is TGTGCCAGCACCTACAGGGGAATCAGCCAAGAGACCCAGTACTTC.

The V call is TRBV27, the J call TRBJ2-5; D ambiguous. CDR3 length equals 17 residues. V gave up 4 bases and J gave up 5 bases, with 23 bases separating them. The germline CDR1 and CDR2 sequences are MNHEY and SMNVEV (reference sequence). For the CDR3, the DNA is TGTGCCAGCAGTTCCCGGATTGGCCTCCTAATCCAGGAGACCCAGTACTTC. It codes for CASSSRIGLLIQETQYF.

The table lists this clonotype with a few counts. The chain recombines TRBV5-1 with TRBJ2-3; possible D gene TRBD1, 6 bases. CDR1 is SGHRS and CDR2 is YFSETQ in the germline V gene. CDR3 length: 13 residues. V was clipped by 4 bases and J by 2 bases, with 8 bases between them. The DNA for the CDR3 is TGCGCCAGCAGCAGGGACAACACAGATACGCAGTATTTT. It codes for CASSRDNTDTQYF.